What follows are 6 T cell receptor beta chains derived from one specimen sequenced in a study of blood T cell repertoires in COVID-19. Generated by immunoSEQ multiplex PCR, the TCRdb table keeps only in-frame clones and is missing some. There are about 200,000 clones in the sample; 92% occur only once, and around 1.2% lies in the top ten. Sequenced material: peripheral blood. These receptors were taken from a man aged 25 to 40 with acute or convalescent COVID-19.

This clone occurred a few times. V usage is TRBV28 and J usage is TRBJ1-4; 9 bases fit TRBD1. Germline V CDR1 and CDR2: MDHEN, SYDVKM. After removal of 2 bases from V and 7 bases from J, the junction contained 5 bases not matched to a gene. This CDR3 region has 15 residues. The CDR3 bases are TGTGCCAGCAGTTTAGGACAGGGGTGGGGTGAAAAACTGTTTTTT. Translation: CASSLGQGWGEKLFF.

The chain couples TRBV6-5 to TRBJ2-1; 7 nucleotides align to TRBD2. In germline, CDR1 is MNHEY, CDR2 SVGAGI. The CDR3 length is 16 residues. V trimming: 3 bases; J trimming: 7 bases; junction bases outside the gene matches: 12. This CDR3 is CASSYYGGGPGNEQFF. DNA for the CDR3: TGTGCCAGCAGTTATTACGGGGGAGGGCCGGGGAATGAGCAGTTCTTC.

The chain has TRBV10-1 and TRBJ2-1; 12 bases line up with TRBD2. CDR3 length equals 14 residues. Germline V gene sequence: CDR1 WNHNN, CDR2 SYGVQD (reference sequence). The V gene end was trimmed by 4 bases and the J gene end by 14 bases; junction bases not matched to a gene: 9. CDR3 amino acids: CASSGAPSGREKFF. In DNA, the CDR3 is TGCGCCAGCAGTGGGGCGCCTAGCGGGAGGGAAAAGTTCTTC.

The chain carries TRBV24-1 and TRBJ1-5; 7 bases agree with TRBD1. Germline-derived CDR1 and CDR2 are KGHDR and SFDVKD. CDR3 length: 16 amino acids. J gave up 2 bases and V 2 bases, and 5 bases lay outside the gene matches. CDR3 residues: CATSDSRGQGNQPQHF. For the CDR3, the DNA is TGTGCCACCAGTGATTCAAGGGGGCAAGGCAATCAGCCCCAGCATTTT.

The chain recombines TRBV19 with TRBJ1-1; the D gene is possibly TRBD1 (6 bases). CDR3 size: 15 residues. Trimming took off 7 bases at V and 0 bases at J, with 15 bases between the two ends. Germline-derived CDR1 and CDR2 are LNHDA and SQIVND (reference sequence). The CDR3 bases are TGTGCCAGTATCCCCAGGGGTCTACTGAACACTGAAGCTTTCTTT. Its translation: CASIPRGLLNTEAFF.

This clone was seen only once. The chain is built from TRBV5-1 and TRBJ2-3, with a tentative D call TRBD2 (6 bases). The CDR3 totals 15 residues. Trimming pared 5 bases from V and 0 bases from J, leaving 13 bases between. Germline V CDR1 and CDR2: SGHRS, YFSETQ. The CDR3 coding sequence is TGCGCCAGCAGTCCGTCCGGGACTAGCACAGATACGCAGTATTTT. Its protein product is CASSPSGTSTDTQYF. Full variable domain (missing parts from reference TRBV5-1 and TRBJ2-3): KAGVTQTPRYLIKTRGQQVTLSCSPISGHRSVSWYQQTPGQGLQFLFEYFSETQRNKGNFPGRFSGRQFSNSRSEMNVSTLELGDSALYLCASSPSGTSTDTQYFGPGTRLTVL.